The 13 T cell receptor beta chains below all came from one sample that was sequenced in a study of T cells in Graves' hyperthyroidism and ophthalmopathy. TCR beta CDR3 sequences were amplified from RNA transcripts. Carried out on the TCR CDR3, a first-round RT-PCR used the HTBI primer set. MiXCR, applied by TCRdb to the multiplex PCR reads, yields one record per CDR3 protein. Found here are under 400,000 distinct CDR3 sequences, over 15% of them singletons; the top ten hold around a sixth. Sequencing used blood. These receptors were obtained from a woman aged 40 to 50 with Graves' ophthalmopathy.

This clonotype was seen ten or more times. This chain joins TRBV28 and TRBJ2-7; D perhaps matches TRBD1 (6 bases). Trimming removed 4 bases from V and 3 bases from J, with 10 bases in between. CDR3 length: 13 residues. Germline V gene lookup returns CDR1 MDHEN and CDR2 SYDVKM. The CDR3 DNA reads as TGTGCCAGCAGTTATCGACAGGACTACGAGCAGTACTTC. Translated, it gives CASSYRQDYEQYF.

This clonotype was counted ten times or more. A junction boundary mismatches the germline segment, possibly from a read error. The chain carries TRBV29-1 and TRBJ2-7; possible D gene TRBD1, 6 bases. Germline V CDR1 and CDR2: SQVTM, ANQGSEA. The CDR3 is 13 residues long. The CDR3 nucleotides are TGCAGCGTTCGTTCGGGGACACCCTACGCGCAGTACTTC. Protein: CSVRSGTPYAQYF.

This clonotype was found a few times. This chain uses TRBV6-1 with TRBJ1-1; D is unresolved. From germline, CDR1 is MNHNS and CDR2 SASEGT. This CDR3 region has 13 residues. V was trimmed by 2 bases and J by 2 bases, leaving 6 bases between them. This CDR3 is CASSEWGNTEAFF. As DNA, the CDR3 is TGTGCCAGCAGTGAATGGGGTAACACTGAAGCTTTCTTT.

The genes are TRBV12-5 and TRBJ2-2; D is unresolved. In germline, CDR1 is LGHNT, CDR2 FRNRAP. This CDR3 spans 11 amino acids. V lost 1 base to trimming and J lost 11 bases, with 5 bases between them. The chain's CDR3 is CASGLEVELFF. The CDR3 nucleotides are TGTGCTAGTGGTTTGGAAGTAGAGCTGTTTTTT.

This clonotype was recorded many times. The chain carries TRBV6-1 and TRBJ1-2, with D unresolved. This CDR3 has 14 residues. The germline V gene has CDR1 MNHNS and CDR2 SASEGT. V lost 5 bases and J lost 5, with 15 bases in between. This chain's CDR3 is CASSLSGRVYGYTF. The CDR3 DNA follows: TGTGCCAGCAGTCTCTCCGGCAGAGTTTATGGCTACACCTTC.

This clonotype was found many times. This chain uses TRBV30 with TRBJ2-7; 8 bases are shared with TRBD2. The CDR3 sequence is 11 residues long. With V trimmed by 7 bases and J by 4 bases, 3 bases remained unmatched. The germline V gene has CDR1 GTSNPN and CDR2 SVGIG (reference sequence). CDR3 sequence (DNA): TGTGCCTTCGGGAGGGGTTACGAGCAGTACTTC. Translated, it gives CAFGRGYEQYF.

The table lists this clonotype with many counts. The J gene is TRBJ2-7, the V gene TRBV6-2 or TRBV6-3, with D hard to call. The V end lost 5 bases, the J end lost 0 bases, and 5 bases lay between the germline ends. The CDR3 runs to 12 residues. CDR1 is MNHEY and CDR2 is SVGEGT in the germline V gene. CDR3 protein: CASSLFSYEQYF. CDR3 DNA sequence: TGTGCCAGCAGTCTATTCTCCTACGAGCAGTACTTC.

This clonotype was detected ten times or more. CDR3: CASSLTPGRGSSGNTIYF. DNA for the CDR3: TGTGCCAGCAGTTTAACCCCGGGCAGGGGGTCCTCTGGAAACACCATATATTTT. The rearrangement links TRBV28 to TRBJ1-3, with TRBD1 identical over 7 bases. V trimming: 2 bases; J trimming: 0 bases; junction bases outside the gene matches: 10. Germline lookup yields CDR1 MDHEN and CDR2 SYDVKM. This CDR3 contains 18 residues.

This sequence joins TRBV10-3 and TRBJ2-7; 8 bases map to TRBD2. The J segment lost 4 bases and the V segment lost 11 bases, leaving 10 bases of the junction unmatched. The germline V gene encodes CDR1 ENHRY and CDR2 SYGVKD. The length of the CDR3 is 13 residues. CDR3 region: CAVGGAGEYEQYF. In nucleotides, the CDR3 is TGTGCCGTCGGGGGAGCGGGGGAATACGAGCAGTACTTC.

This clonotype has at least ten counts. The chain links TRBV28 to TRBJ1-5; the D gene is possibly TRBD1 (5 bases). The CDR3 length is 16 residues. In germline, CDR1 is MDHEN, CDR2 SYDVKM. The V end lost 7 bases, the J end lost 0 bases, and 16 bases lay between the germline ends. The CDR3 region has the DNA TGTGCCAGCATCGGGGGGAAGCTTATTAGCAATCAGCCCCAGCATTTT. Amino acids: CASIGGKLISNQPQHF.

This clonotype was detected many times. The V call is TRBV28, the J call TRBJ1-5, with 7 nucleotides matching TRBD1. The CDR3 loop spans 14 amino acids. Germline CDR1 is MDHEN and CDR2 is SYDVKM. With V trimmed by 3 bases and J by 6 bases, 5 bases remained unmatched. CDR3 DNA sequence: TGTGCCAGCAGTTTGGGGACAGACTTTCAGCCCCAGCATTTT. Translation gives CASSLGTDFQPQHF.

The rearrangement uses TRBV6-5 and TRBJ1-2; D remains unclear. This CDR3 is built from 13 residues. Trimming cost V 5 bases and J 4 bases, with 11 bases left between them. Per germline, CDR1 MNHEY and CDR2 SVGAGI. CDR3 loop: CASSNREVYGYTF. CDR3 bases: TGTGCCAGCAGTAATCGGGAAGTCTATGGCTACACCTTC.

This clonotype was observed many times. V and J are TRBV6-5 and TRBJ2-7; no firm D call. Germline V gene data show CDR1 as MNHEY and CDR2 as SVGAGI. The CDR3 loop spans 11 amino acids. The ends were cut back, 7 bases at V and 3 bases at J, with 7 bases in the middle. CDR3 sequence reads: CASTELYEQYF. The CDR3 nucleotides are TGTGCCAGCACCGAACTCTACGAGCAGTACTTC.